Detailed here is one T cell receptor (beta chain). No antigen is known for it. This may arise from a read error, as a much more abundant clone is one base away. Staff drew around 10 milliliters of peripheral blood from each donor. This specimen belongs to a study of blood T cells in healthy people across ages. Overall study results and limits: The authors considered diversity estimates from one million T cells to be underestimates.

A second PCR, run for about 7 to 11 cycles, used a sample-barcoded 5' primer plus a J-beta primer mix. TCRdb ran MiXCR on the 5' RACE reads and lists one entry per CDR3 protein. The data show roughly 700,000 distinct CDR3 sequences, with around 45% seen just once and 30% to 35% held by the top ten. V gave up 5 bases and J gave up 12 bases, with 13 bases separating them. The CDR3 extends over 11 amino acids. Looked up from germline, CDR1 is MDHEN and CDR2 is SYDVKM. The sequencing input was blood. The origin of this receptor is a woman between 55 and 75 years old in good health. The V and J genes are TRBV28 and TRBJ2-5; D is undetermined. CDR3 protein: CASSDTEDKYF. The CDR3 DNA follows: TGTGCCAGCAGTGATACAGAGGATAAGTACTTC.